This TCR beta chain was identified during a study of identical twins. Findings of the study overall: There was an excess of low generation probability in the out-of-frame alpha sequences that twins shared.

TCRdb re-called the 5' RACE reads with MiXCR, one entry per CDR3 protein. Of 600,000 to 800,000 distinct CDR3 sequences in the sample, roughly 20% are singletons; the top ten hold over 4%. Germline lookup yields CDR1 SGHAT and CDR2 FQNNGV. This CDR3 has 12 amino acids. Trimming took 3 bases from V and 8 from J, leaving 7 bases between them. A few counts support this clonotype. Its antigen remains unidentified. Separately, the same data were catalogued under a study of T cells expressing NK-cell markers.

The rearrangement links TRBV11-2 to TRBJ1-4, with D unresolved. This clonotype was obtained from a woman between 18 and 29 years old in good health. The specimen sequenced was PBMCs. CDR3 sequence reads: CASSFGHEKLFF. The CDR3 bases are TGTGCCAGCAGCTTCGGCCACGAAAAACTGTTTTTT.